The 15 T cell receptor beta chains below come from one sample, sequenced in a study of shared clonotypes between healthy human individuals. This table comes from immunoSEQ multiplex PCR, and its TCRdb copy is limited to in-frame clones, with some not included. This sample has more than 450,000 clones; approximately 79% occur once, and the top ten carry 10% to 15%. The sequenced sample consisted of PBMCs. The origin of the receptors is a woman in her forties in good health. Some clones in this sample may be carry-over from other donors' samples.

The chain couples TRBV5-1 to TRBJ1-2, with no clear D. The CDR3 extends over 14 amino acids. Trimming pared 0 bases from V and 4 bases from J, leaving 10 bases between. Germline V CDR1 and CDR2: SGHRS, YFSETQ. The CDR3 nucleotides read TGCGCCAGCAGCTTGGGGCAGGATTTCTATGGCTACACCTTC. Its protein is CASSLGQDFYGYTF. Complete variable domain (other parts from reference TRBV5-1 and TRBJ1-2): KAGVTQTPRYLIKTRGQQVTLSCSPISGHRSVSWYQQTPGQGLQFLFEYFSETQRNKGNFPGRFSGRQFSNSRSEMNVSTLELGDSALYLCASSLGQDFYGYTFGSGTRLTVV.

In this sample, this clone turned up a few times. The chain carries TRBV7-6 and TRBJ2-7, with a tentative D call TRBD2 (6 bases). Trimming cost V 0 bases and J 6 bases, with 9 bases left between them. Germline V lookup: CDR1 SGHVS, CDR2 FNYEAQ. CDR3 length: 13 residues. The CDR3: CASSLAGGAEQYF. The CDR3 bases are TGTGCCAGCAGCTTAGCGGGAGGTGCCGAGCAGTACTTC.

Comments on this clone: A junction end diverges from the germline sequence, so it may reflect a read error. The sample has other DNA sequences that encode this CDR3 too. V is TRBV5-4 and J is TRBJ2-7; 7 nucleotides align to TRBD1. Germline V gene sequence: CDR1 SGHNT, CDR2 YYREEE (reference sequence). The CDR3 length is 14 residues. The CDR3 region is CASSLVRGGNEQYF. CDR3 DNA: TGTGCCAGCAGCTTGGTAAGAGGGGGCAACGAGCAATACTTC.

The chain uses TRBV2 and TRBJ1-4; no clear D. Deletions cut 2 bases from V and 0 bases from J, with 10 bases between. CDR1 and CDR2 from the germline V gene are SNHLY and FYNNEI. The CDR3 has 16 amino acids. For the CDR3, the DNA is TGTGCCAGCAGTGAAATGGGCCGAGCAACTAATGAAAAACTGTTTTTT. It encodes CASSEMGRATNEKLFF.

This clone was recorded only once. The chain carries TRBV28 and TRBJ2-3; 10 bases are shared with TRBD2. CDR3 size: 15 residues. CDR1 is MDHEN and CDR2 is SYDVKM in the germline V gene. Trimming cost V 6 bases and J 6 bases; bases outside gene matches: 9. The CDR3 spells CASRQLAGEIDTQYF. The CDR3 region has the DNA TGTGCCAGCAGACAGCTAGCGGGAGAGATCGATACGCAGTATTTT.

V gene TRBV19 combines with J gene TRBJ1-2; no reliable D call. V lost 9 bases, J lost 2 bases, and 7 bases lay in between. This CDR3 has 11 residues. Germline values: CDR1 LNHDA, CDR2 SQIVND (reference sequence). This CDR3 reads CASSLNYGYTF. CDR3 in DNA: TGTGCCAGCAGCTTGAACTATGGCTACACCTTC.

The chain combines TRBV28 with TRBJ2-7, with a possible D match to TRBD1 (5 bases). Germline V gene sequence: CDR1 MDHEN, CDR2 SYDVKM. With 4 bases removed from V and 3 bases from J, the gap between germline ends came to 16 bases. CDR3 length: 15 amino acids. This chain's CDR3 is CASSSALTDYYEQYF. The CDR3 DNA reads as TGTGCCAGCAGTTCGGCCCTGACAGATTACTACGAGCAGTACTTC.

The chain recombines TRBV4-2 with TRBJ2-1, with a tentative D call TRBD2 (5 bases). V was shortened by 0 bases and J by 0 bases, with 6 bases between the two germline ends. The CDR3 has 15 amino acids. CDR1 is LGHNA and CDR2 is YNFKEQ in the germline V gene. Written as DNA, the CDR3 is TGTGCCAGCAGCCAAGAGAGCGGCTCCTACAATGAGCAGTTCTTC. Amino acids: CASSQESGSYNEQFF.

As regards this clone: Its ends do not fully match the called genes, so a read error is possible. The rearrangement links TRBV5-4 to TRBJ1-1, with TRBD1 as a possible D gene (6 bases). Germline-derived CDR1 and CDR2 are SGHNT and YYREEE (reference sequence). This CDR3 is 16 amino acids long. The CDR3 DNA reads TGTGCCAGCAGCGGGCCCGTTGGGGGCCTGAATACTGAAGCTTTCTTT. It translates to CASSGPVGGLNTEAFF.

The chain couples TRBV5-4 to TRBJ2-7; 8 positions agree with TRBD2. The CDR3 covers 15 residues. J gave up 7 bases and V 0 bases, and 9 bases lay outside the gene matches. Germline V gene lookup returns CDR1 SGHNT and CDR2 YYREEE (reference sequence). CDR3 coding DNA: TGTGCCAGCAGCTTGGTCCGAGCGGGAGCTGAAGAGCAGTACTTC. Amino acids: CASSLVRAGAEEQYF. The variable domain in full, with the rest retrieved from reference TRBV5-4 and TRBJ2-7, is ETGVTQSPTHLIKTRGQQVTLRCSSQSGHNTVSWYQQALGQGPQFIFQYYREEENGRGNFPPRFSGLQFPNYSSELNVNALELDDSALYLCASSLVRAGAEEQYFGPGTRLTVT.

V is TRBV7-2 and J is TRBJ2-7; TRBD2 is a possible D gene (6 bases). Per the germline V gene, CDR1 is SGHTA and CDR2 is FQGNSA. Between the trimmed V and J ends, which lost 10 bases and 2 bases, there was a span of 15 bases. CDR3 size: 13 residues. This CDR3 is CATSRDFAYEQYF. The CDR3 DNA reads as TGTGCCACCTCCCGGGACTTCGCCTACGAGCAGTACTTC.

The V and J genes are TRBV19 and TRBJ2-2; no clear D. CDR3 length equals 14 residues. Germline assignment: CDR1 LNHDA and CDR2 SQIVND (reference sequence). Between the trimmed V and J ends, which lost 3 bases and 4 bases, there was a span of 9 bases. CDR3 in DNA: TGTGCCAGTAGTATTTCGAGTAGCACCGGGGAGCTGTTTTTT. Amino acid sequence: CASSISSSTGELFF.

This clone has a single count. The chain has TRBV2 and TRBJ2-1; TRBD2 matches at 11 bases. After removal of 7 bases from V and 0 bases from J, the junction contained 8 bases not matched to a gene. Germline V lookup: CDR1 SNHLY, CDR2 FYNNEI. The CDR3 loop spans 17 amino acids. This chain's CDR3 is CASTGTSGLSSYNEQFF. CDR3 coding DNA: TGTGCCAGCACCGGGACTAGCGGACTTAGCTCCTACAATGAGCAGTTCTTC.

The rearrangement joins TRBV6-5 to TRBJ2-3; D is possibly TRBD1 (6 bases). The V gene's germline CDR1 is MNHEY and CDR2 SVGAGI. The V gene lost 0 bases and the J gene lost 2 bases, with 9 bases spanning the gap. There are 15 residues in the CDR3. CDR3 sequence: CASSYSGGPTDTQYF. DNA for the CDR3: TGTGCCAGCAGTTACTCTGGGGGCCCCACAGATACGCAGTATTTT.

The V and J genes are TRBV29-1 and TRBJ1-1; D is possibly TRBD1 (6 bases). V was pared by 4 bases and J by 0 bases, with 12 bases between. CDR1 SQVTM and CDR2 ANQGSEA come from the germline V gene. This CDR3 comprises 14 residues. CDR3 region: CSVGGTFLNTEAFF. The CDR3 region has the DNA TGCAGCGTTGGCGGGACATTTTTGAACACTGAAGCTTTCTTT.